The clone carrying this TCR beta chain was recorded a few times. Its antigen remains unknown. TCRdb analysed the RT-PCR reads with MiXCR anew, one entry per CDR3 protein. The data show approximately 230,000 distinct CDR3 sequences, more than 10% seen once. The sample comes from a study of response to subunit inactivated influenza vaccine. Germline loops: CDR1 DFQATT, CDR2 SNEGSKA (reference sequence). With 3 bases clipped from V and 0 bases from J, the junction kept 2 bases outside the gene matches. The CDR3 totals 15 residues. Study findings and constraints: Only a handful of new T cells, the authors suggested, are recruited with each seasonal influenza vaccination.

The receptor was derived from a man in his fifties or sixties who received an inactivated influenza vaccine. The V call is TRBV20-1, the J call TRBJ1-6; 7 bases line up with TRBD1. Material: non-naive T cells sorted from PBMCs, obtained less than 15 days before vaccination. CDR3 nucleotides: TGCAGTGCTAGGGGGGACAGCTCCTATAATTCACCCCTCCACTTT. Its protein product is CSARGDSSYNSPLHF.